This T cell receptor beta chain was sequenced for a study of cytomegalovirus exposure and HLA in healthy donors. The ends lost 0 bases at V and 6 bases at J; junction bases unmatched: 14. The CDR3 is 17 amino acids. In germline, CDR1 is SQVTM, CDR2 ANQGSEA. Amplification used 60 Vbeta primers and 13 Jbeta primers. Measured with immunoSEQ multiplex PCR; TCRdb has only the in-frame clones, and not every one. The repertoire holds approximately 220,000 clones, with 60% to 80% as singletons. Sequenced sample: PBMCs. The source is a man between 18 and 29 years old in good health and CMV-seronegative. The chain uses TRBV29-1 and TRBJ1-5, with 7 bases identical to TRBD1. CDR3 sequence reads: CSVEDRRGRFHSQPQHF. In DNA, the CDR3 is TGCAGCGTTGAAGATCGTAGGGGGCGCTTCCACAGTCAGCCCCAGCATTTT.